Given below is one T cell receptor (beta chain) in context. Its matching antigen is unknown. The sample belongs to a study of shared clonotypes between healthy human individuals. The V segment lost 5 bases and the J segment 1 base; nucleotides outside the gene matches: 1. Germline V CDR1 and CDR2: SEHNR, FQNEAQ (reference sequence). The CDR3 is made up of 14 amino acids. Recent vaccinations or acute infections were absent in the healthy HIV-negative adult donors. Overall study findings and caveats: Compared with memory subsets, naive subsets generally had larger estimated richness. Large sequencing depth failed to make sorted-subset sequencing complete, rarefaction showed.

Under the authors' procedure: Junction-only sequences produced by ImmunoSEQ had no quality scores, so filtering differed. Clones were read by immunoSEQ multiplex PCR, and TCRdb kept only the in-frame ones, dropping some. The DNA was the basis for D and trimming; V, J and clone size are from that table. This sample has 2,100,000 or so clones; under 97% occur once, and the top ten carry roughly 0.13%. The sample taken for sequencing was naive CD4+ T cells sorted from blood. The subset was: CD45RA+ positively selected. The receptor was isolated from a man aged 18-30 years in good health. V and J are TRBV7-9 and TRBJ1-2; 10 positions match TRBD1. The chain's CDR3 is CASSRDRGNYGYTF. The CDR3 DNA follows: TGTGCCAGCAGCAGGGACAGGGGTAACTATGGCTACACCTTC.